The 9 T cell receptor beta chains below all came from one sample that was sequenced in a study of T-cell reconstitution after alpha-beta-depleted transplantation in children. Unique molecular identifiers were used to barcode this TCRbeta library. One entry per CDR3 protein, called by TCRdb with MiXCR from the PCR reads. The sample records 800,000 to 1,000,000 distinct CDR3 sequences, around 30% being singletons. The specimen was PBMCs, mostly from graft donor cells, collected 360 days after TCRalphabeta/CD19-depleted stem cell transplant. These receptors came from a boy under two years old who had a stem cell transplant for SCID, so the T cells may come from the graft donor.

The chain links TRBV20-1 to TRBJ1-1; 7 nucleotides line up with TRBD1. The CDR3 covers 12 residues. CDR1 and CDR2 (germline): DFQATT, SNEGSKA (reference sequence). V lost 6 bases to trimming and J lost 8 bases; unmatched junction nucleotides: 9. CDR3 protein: CSAETGFSEAFF. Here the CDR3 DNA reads TGCAGTGCGGAGACAGGGTTTAGCGAAGCTTTCTTT.

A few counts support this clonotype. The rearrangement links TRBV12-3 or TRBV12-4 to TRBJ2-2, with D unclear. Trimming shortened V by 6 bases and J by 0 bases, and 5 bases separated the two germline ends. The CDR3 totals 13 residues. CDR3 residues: CASRAANTGELFF. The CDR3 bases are TGTGCCAGCAGGGCAGCGAACACCGGGGAGCTGTTTTTT.

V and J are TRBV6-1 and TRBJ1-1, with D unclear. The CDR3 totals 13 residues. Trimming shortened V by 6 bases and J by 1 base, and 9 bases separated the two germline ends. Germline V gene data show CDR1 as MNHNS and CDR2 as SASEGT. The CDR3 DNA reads TGTGCCAGCAGCGAAATGGGGAACACTGAAGCTTTCTTT. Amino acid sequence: CASSEMGNTEAFF.

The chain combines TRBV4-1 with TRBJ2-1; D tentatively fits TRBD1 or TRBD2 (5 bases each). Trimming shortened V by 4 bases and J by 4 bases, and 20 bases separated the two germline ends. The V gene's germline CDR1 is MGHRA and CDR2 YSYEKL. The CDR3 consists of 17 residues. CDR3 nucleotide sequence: TGCGCCAGCAGCCCCTTTTTTCTGGTCGGGGCTTACAATGAGCAGTTCTTC. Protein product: CASSPFFLVGAYNEQFF.

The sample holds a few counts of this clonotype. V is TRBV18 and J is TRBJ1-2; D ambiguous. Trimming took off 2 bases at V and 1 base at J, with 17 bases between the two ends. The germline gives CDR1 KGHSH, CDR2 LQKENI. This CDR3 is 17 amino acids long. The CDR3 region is CASSPRIFPGHNYGYTF. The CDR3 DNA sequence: TGTGCCAGCTCACCAAGAATATTTCCCGGGCATAACTATGGCTACACCTTC.

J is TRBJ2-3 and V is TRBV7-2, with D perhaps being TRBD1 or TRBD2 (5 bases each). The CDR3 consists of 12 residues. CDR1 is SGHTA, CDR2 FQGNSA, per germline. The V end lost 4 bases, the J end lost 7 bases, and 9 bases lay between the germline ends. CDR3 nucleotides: TGTGCCAGCAGCTCGGGGCCTTATACGCAGTATTTT. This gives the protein CASSSGPYTQYF.

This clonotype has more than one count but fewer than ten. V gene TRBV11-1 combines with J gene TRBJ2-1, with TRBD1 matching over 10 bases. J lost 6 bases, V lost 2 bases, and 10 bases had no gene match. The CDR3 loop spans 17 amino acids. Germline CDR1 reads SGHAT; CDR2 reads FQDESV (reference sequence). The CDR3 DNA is TGTGCCAGCAGCTTAAACCATTGGGGACAGGGGTTCAATGAGCAGTTCTTC. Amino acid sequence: CASSLNHWGQGFNEQFF.

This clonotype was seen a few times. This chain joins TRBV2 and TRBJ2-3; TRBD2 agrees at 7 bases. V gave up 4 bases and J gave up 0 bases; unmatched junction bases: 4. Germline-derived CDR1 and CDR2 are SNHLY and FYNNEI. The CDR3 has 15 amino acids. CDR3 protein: CASSGAGVSTDTQYF. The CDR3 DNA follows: TGTGCCAGCAGTGGTGCGGGGGTTAGCACAGATACGCAGTATTTT. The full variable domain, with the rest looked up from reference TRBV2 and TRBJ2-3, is EPEVTQTPSHQVTQMGQEVILRCVPISNHLYFYWYRQILGQKVEFLVSFYNNEISEKSEIFDDQFSVERPDGSNFTLKIRSTKLEDSAMYFCASSGAGVSTDTQYFGPGTRLTVL.

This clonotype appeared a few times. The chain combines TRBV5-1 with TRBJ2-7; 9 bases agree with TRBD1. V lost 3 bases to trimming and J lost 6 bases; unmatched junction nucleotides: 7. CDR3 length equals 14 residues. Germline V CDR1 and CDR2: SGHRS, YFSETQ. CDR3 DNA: TGCGCCAGCAGCTCCACCGGGACAGGGACCGAGCAGTACTTC. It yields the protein CASSSTGTGTEQYF.